Following are 3 T cell receptor beta chains from one sample sequenced in a study of blood T cells in healthy people across ages. With a J-beta primer mix and a sample-barcoded 5' primer, a second PCR ran 7 to 11 cycles. TCRdb re-called the 5' RACE reads with MiXCR, one entry per CDR3 protein. This sample has 660,000 or so distinct CDR3 sequences, with around three fifths found just once. Material: blood. The source of these receptors is a man in his sixties in good health.

The chain recombines TRBV9 with TRBJ2-5, with D uncertain. The germline V gene has CDR1 SGDLS and CDR2 YYNGEE. The CDR3 is 14 residues long. With 0 bases removed from V and 1 base from J, the gap between germline ends came to 7 bases. CDR3: CASSVVLGQETQYF. The CDR3 DNA reads TGTGCCAGCAGCGTAGTTCTGGGCCAAGAGACCCAGTACTTC.

The chain couples TRBV3-1 to TRBJ2-1; D perhaps matches TRBD2 (7 bases). The CDR3 runs to 15 residues. Trimming stripped 2 bases from V and 6 bases from J, with 14 bases between. Germline CDR1 is LGHDT and CDR2 is YNNKEL (reference sequence). CDR3: CASSQRGGSPNEQFF. The CDR3, as DNA: TGTGCCAGCAGCCAAAGGGGGGGATCCCCCAATGAGCAGTTCTTC.

This clonotype was detected only a few times. CDR3 bases: TGCAGCGTTGCGGGGGGCCGGAGGAGCAGGAACACTGAAGCTTTCTTT. Protein sequence: CSVAGGRRSRNTEAFF. The chain couples TRBV29-1 to TRBJ1-1; weak D call: TRBD1 (6 bases). Looked up from germline, CDR1 is SQVTM and CDR2 is ANQGSEA. CDR3 length equals 16 residues. Deletions cut 4 bases from V and 1 base from J, with 19 bases between.